These 6 T cell receptor beta chains were all obtained from the same sample, sequenced in a study of cytomegalovirus exposure and HLA in healthy donors. Use of 60 Vbeta and 13 Jbeta primers characterized the PCR. Data came from immunoSEQ multiplex PCR; TCRdb stores just in-frame clones and leaves some out. This sample yields 150,000 to 200,000 clones, of which just under 80% are seen a single time; roughly 13% belongs to the top ten. The sample was PBMCs. The source is a woman aged 50 to 60 in good health and CMV-seropositive.

The chain links TRBV5-8 to TRBJ2-7; D remains ambiguous. This CDR3 region has 13 residues. Germline CDR1 is SGHTS and CDR2 is YDEGEE. V was cut by 0 bases and J by 2 bases, with 6 bases left in between. The CDR3 DNA sequence: TGTGCCAGCAGCTTGGACAGAACCTACGAGCAGTACTTC. Translated, it gives CASSLDRTYEQYF.

This chain joins TRBV5-1 and TRBJ2-2; D possibly corresponds to TRBD2 (6 bases). V shed 5 bases and J shed 1 base, with 21 bases lying between them. The CDR3 is 18 amino acids. Germline V gene lookup returns CDR1 SGHRS and CDR2 YFSETQ. CDR3: CASSPTLRQGGNTGELFF. DNA for the CDR3: TGCGCCAGCAGTCCTACTCTAAGGCAGGGAGGGAACACCGGGGAGCTGTTTTTT. The full variable domain, its missing parts supplied by reference TRBV5-1 and TRBJ2-2, is KAGVTQTPRYLIKTRGQQVTLSCSPISGHRSVSWYQQTPGQGLQFLFEYFSETQRNKGNFPGRFSGRQFSNSRSEMNVSTLELGDSALYLCASSPTLRQGGNTGELFFGEGSRLTVL.

The chain couples TRBV27 to TRBJ2-1, with 16 bases matching TRBD2. V lost 3 bases, J lost 1 base, and 3 bases stayed unmatched. The germline gives CDR1 MNHEY, CDR2 SMNVEV (reference sequence). The CDR3 covers 18 residues. The CDR3: CASSLGLAGGRSYNEQFF. CDR3 coding DNA: TGTGCCAGCAGTTTGGGACTAGCGGGGGGGCGGTCCTACAATGAGCAGTTCTTC.

CDR3 sequence reads: CASSRDSKNSPLHF. The DNA of the CDR3 is TGTGCCAGCAGTCGGGACAGCAAAAATTCACCCCTCCACTTT. The J gene is TRBJ1-6, the V gene TRBV6-5, with 7 positions matching TRBD1. Trimming cost V 5 bases and J 7 bases; bases outside gene matches: 5. This CDR3 has 14 residues. Per germline, CDR1 MNHEY and CDR2 SVGAGI.

This clone was picked up a small number of times. The CDR3 region has the DNA TGTGCCAGCAACGTGGGGGGGCCCGGCTACACCTTC. As protein: CASNVGGPGYTF. V and J are TRBV28 and TRBJ1-2, with D possibly TRBD1 on 6 matching bases. Germline V lookup: CDR1 MDHEN, CDR2 SYDVKM. CDR3 length: 12 amino acids. With 7 bases removed from V and 8 bases from J, the gap between germline ends came to 14 bases.

This chain uses TRBV6-6 with TRBJ2-1; no firm D call. Per germline, CDR1 MNHNY and CDR2 SVGAGI (reference sequence). This CDR3 has 15 amino acids. Trimming removed 2 bases at V and 6 bases at J, with 14 bases between. The CDR3: CASSYPGGGTNEQFF. In nucleotides, the CDR3 is TGTGCCAGCAGTTACCCTGGTGGCGGCACCAATGAGCAGTTCTTC.